A selection of T cell receptor beta chains follows, all from one sample in a study of PD-1 blockade in mismatch repair-deficient tumors. Measured with immunoSEQ multiplex PCR; TCRdb has only the in-frame clones, and not every one. Found here are under 50,000 clones, about 85% of them singletons; the top ten hold over 20%. Sequenced here: peripheral blood, sampled 4 weeks after starting pembrolizumab. The receptors derive from an adult with mismatch repair-deficient cancer. CDR3s include the opening cysteine and the closing phenylalanine or tryptophan. Fields, in order: clone size, V gene, D gene, J gene, CDR3 protein, CDR3 DNA. The D gene is left open where the match is weak. Clone sizes are given selectively: once, few, many, or a class where the clone is expanded.

size: .
V: TRBV30
D: TRBD1
J: TRBJ1-5
CDR3: CAWNYPDRGTQPQHF
DNA: TGTGCCTGGAATTACCCGGACAGGGGGACTCAGCCCCAGCATTTT

size: .
V: TRBV7-8
D: TRBD2
J: TRBJ2-1
CDR3: CASKGGLAGHNEQFF
DNA: TGTGCCAGCAAAGGAGGCCTAGCGGGCCACAATGAGCAGTTCTTC

size: few
V: TRBV6-4
D: TRBD1
J: TRBJ2-2
CDR3: CASSDDRDTGELFF
DNA: TGTGCCAGCAGTGACGACAGGGACACCGGGGAGCTGTTTTTT

size: .
V: TRBV5-8
D: TRBD1
J: TRBJ2-7
CDR3: CASSILQGAYSEQYF
DNA: TGTGCCAGCAGCATATTACAGGGGGCGTACTCCGAGCAGTACTTC

size: .
V: TRBV10-2
D: TRBD1
J: TRBJ2-4
CDR3: CASIMDRGAYIQYF
DNA: TGCGCCAGCATCATGGACAGGGGCGCGTACATTCAGTACTTC

size: .
V: TRBV4-1
D: .
J: TRBJ2-7
CDR3: CASSLESGSTDEQYF
DNA: TGCGCCAGCAGCCTAGAGAGCGGCAGTACCGACGAGCAGTACTTC

size: .
V: TRBV30
D: .
J: TRBJ2-5
CDR3: CAWSGAGETQYF
DNA: TGTGCCTGGTCGGGGGCAGGAGAGACCCAGTACTTC

size: .
V: TRBV4-3
D: .
J: TRBJ2-7
CDR3: CASSHELGGFSYEQYF
DNA: TGCGCCAGCAGCCACGAACTTGGAGGGTTCTCCTACGAGCAGTACTTC

size: .
V: TRBV7-2
D: TRBD1
J: TRBJ2-7
CDR3: CASSSWDRGLDEQYF
DNA: TGTGCCAGCAGCTCCTGGGACAGGGGGCTGGACGAGCAGTACTTC

size: .
V: TRBV4-3
D: TRBD2
J: TRBJ2-1
CDR3: CASSQGGLAEDEQFF
DNA: TGCGCCAGCAGCCAAGGGGGACTAGCGGAGGATGAGCAGTTCTTC

size: .
V: TRBV4-1
D: TRBD2
J: TRBJ2-7
CDR3: CASSGIGLAQEQYF
DNA: TGCGCCAGCAGCGGAATCGGACTAGCGCAAGAGCAGTACTTC

size: .
V: TRBV27
D: .
J: TRBJ2-7
CDR3: CASSLINPEGSSYEQYF
DNA: TGTGCCAGCAGCCTAATTAATCCCGAGGGTAGTTCCTACGAGCAGTACTTC

size: .
V: TRBV12-5
D: .
J: TRBJ2-3
CDR3: CASGAGRGGTDTQYF
DNA: TGTGCTAGTGGGGCCGGGAGAGGGGGCACAGATACGCAGTATTTT

size: .
V: TRBV7-8
D: TRBD2
J: TRBJ2-3
CDR3: CASSLGLVTHSSTDTQYF
DNA: TGTGCCAGCAGCCTAGGACTAGTCACACACTCTAGCACAGATACGCAGTATTTT

size: .
V: TRBV7-3
D: .
J: TRBJ2-2
CDR3: CASSPWGSNTGELFF
DNA: TGTGCCAGCAGCCCCTGGGGGTCGAACACCGGGGAGCTGTTTTTT

size: .
V: TRBV19
D: .
J: TRBJ2-7
CDR3: CASSYGLGYYEQYF
DNA: TGTGCCAGTAGCTATGGACTCGGATACTACGAGCAGTACTTC

size: .
V: TRBV13
D: .
J: TRBJ2-3
CDR3: CASSPGTLSTDTQYF
DNA: TGTGCCAGCAGCCCTGGGACCTTGAGCACAGATACGCAGTATTTT

size: .
V: TRBV5-1
D: TRBD2
J: TRBJ2-5
CDR3: CASSPLAGGGETQYF
DNA: TGCGCCAGCAGCCCCCTAGCGGGAGGTGGAGAGACCCAGTACTTC

size: .
V: TRBV7-9
D: .
J: TRBJ2-7
CDR3: CASSIGAYEQYF
DNA: TGTGCCAGCAGCATAGGGGCCTACGAGCAGTACTTC

size: .
V: TRBV2
D: TRBD2
J: TRBJ2-1
CDR3: CASSEAPSGRGEQFF
DNA: TGTGCCAGCAGTGAAGCTCCTAGCGGGAGGGGTGAGCAGTTCTTC

size: .
V: TRBV4-2
D: .
J: TRBJ2-1
CDR3: CASSQEGSFEETYNEQFF
DNA: TGTGCCAGCAGCCAAGAAGGAAGTTTCGAAGAAACCTACAATGAGCAGTTCTTC

size: few
V: TRBV14
D: .
J: TRBJ1-2
CDR3: CASSQDTWGGYGYTF
DNA: TGTGCCAGCAGCCAAGATACTTGGGGGGGCTATGGCTACACCTTC

size: .
V: TRBV4-1
D: TRBD1
J: TRBJ2-7
CDR3: CASSLRTGPYEQYF
DNA: TGCGCCAGCAGCCTACGGACAGGGCCCTACGAGCAGTACTTC

size: .
V: TRBV5-1
D: .
J: TRBJ2-1
CDR3: CASSSTGQTTYNEQFF
DNA: TGCGCCAGCAGCTCCACAGGACAGACTACCTACAATGAGCAGTTCTTC

size: .
V: TRBV28
D: .
J: TRBJ1-1
CDR3: CASQSGEAFF
DNA: TGTGCCAGCCAATCTGGAGAAGCTTTCTTT

size: .
V: TRBV4-1
D: .
J: TRBJ2-7
CDR3: CASSQNFGQPYEQYF
DNA: TGCGCCAGCAGCCAGAATTTTGGACAGCCCTACGAGCAGTACTTC

size: .
V: TRBV30
D: .
J: TRBJ1-4
CDR3: CAWSVAEATNEKLFF
DNA: TGTGCCTGGAGCGTCGCGGAAGCAACTAATGAAAAACTGTTTTTT

size: .
V: TRBV11-3
D: .
J: TRBJ2-7
CDR3: CASSYSQELHFVQYF
DNA: TGTGCCAGCAGCTATTCACAGGAATTACATTTTGTGCAGTACTTC

size: .
V: TRBV4-3
D: TRBD1
J: TRBJ1-1
CDR3: CASSQEWADRDTEAFF
DNA: TGCGCCAGCAGCCAAGAATGGGCGGACAGGGACACTGAAGCTTTCTTT

size: .
V: TRBV9
D: .
J: TRBJ1-1
CDR3: CASSLSLEGRAEAFF
DNA: TGTGCCAGCAGCCTCAGTCTGGAGGGTCGCGCTGAAGCTTTCTTT

size: .
V: TRBV7-2
D: TRBD2
J: TRBJ2-3
CDR3: CASSQTSATDTQYF
DNA: TGTGCCAGCAGTCAGACTAGCGCGACAGATACGCAGTATTTT

size: .
V: TRBV19
D: TRBD1
J: TRBJ1-5
CDR3: CASSSRDSYSNQPQHF
DNA: TGTGCCAGTAGTAGCAGGGACAGCTATAGCAATCAGCCCCAGCATTTT

size: .
V: TRBV13
D: TRBD1
J: TRBJ1-1
CDR3: CASSSQQGANTEAFF
DNA: TGTGCCAGCAGCTCCCAACAGGGGGCGAACACTGAAGCTTTCTTT

size: .
V: TRBV9
D: TRBD2
J: TRBJ2-7
CDR3: CASSAGTSSYEQYF
DNA: TGTGCCAGCAGCGCCGGGACTAGCTCCTACGAGCAGTACTTC

size: .
V: TRBV6-4
D: .
J: TRBJ2-1
CDR3: CASSDSEVNEQFF
DNA: TGTGCCAGCAGTGACTCGGAAGTGAATGAGCAGTTCTTC

size: .
V: TRBV5-4
D: .
J: TRBJ2-5
CDR3: CASSFGWEGGETQYF
DNA: TGTGCCAGCAGCTTTGGATGGGAGGGGGGAGAGACCCAGTACTTC

size: .
V: TRBV6-5
D: TRBD2
J: TRBJ2-7
CDR3: CASRRTSVSYEQYF
DNA: TGTGCCAGCAGAAGGACTAGCGTTTCCTACGAGCAGTACTTC

size: few
V: TRBV5-6
D: .
J: TRBJ1-1
CDR3: CASTLWGGMNTEAFF
DNA: TGTGCCAGCACCCTATGGGGAGGGATGAACACTGAAGCTTTCTTT

size: .
V: TRBV7-7
D: .
J: TRBJ2-1
CDR3: CASSLNSGGDNEQFF
DNA: TGTGCTAGCAGCTTAAACTCGGGCGGAGACAATGAGCAGTTCTTC